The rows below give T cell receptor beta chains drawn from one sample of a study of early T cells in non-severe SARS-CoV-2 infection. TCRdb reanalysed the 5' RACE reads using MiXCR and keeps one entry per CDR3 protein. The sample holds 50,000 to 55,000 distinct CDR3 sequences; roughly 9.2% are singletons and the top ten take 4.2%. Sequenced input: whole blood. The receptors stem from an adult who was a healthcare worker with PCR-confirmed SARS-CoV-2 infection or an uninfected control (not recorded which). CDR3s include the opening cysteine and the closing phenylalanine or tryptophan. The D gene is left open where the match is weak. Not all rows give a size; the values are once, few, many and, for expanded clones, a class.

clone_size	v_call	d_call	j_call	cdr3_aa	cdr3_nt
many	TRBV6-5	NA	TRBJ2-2	CASRPPGGGGELFF	TGTGCCAGCAGACCACCCGGCGGCGGTGGGGAGCTGTTTTTT
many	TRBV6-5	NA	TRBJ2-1	CASSPDRQAYYNEQFF	TGTGCCAGCAGTCCCGACCGTCAGGCCTACTACAATGAGCAGTTCTTC
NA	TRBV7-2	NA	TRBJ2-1	CASSLAQVGSYNEQFF	TGTGCCAGCAGCTTAGCTCAGGTTGGGTCCTACAATGAGCAGTTCTTC
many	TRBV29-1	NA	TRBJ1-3	CSVGQGWDTIYF	TGCAGCGTCGGACAAGGATGGGACACCATATATTTT
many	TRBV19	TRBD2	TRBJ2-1	CASSLRTSGSPEQFF	TGTGCCAGTAGTCTACGGACTAGCGGGAGTCCTGAGCAGTTCTTC
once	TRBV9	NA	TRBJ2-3	CASSASPSDTDTQYF	TGTGCCAGCAGCGCATCGCCTAGTGACACAGATACGCAGTATTTT
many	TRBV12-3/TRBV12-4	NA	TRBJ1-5	CASSLGANQPQHF	TGTGCCAGCAGTTTGGGGGCTAATCAGCCCCAGCATTTT
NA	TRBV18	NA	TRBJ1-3	CASRTEAGNTIYF	TGTGCCAGCCGGACCGAAGCTGGAAACACCATATATTTT
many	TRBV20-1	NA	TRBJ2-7	CSAWTPLGYEQYF	TGCAGTGCATGGACCCCCCTCGGGTACGAGCAGTACTTC
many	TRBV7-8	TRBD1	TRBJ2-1	CASSLGGTGDPYNEQFF	TGTGCCAGCAGCTTAGGAGGGACAGGGGACCCCTACAATGAGCAGTTCTTC
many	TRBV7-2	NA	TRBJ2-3	CASSLFSLDTQYF	TGTGCCAGCAGCTTATTTTCATTAGATACGCAGTATTTT
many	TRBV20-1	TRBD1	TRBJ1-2	CSAIPGTGGNYGYTF	TGCAGTGCTATCCCCGGGACAGGGGGGAACTATGGCTACACCTTC
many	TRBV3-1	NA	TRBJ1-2	CASSQLDAAYGYTF	TGTGCCAGCAGCCAACTGGACGCTGCCTATGGCTACACCTTC
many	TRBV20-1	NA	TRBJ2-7	CSAVTWTYEQYF	TGCAGTGCTGTCACGTGGACCTACGAGCAGTACTTC
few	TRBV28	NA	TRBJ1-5	CASSLFGGSRKSNQPQHF	TGTGCCAGCAGTTTATTCGGGGGATCTCGGAAAAGCAATCAGCCCCAGCATTTT
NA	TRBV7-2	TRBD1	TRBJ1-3	CASSAYRGSGNTIYF	TGTGCCAGCAGCGCATACAGGGGCTCTGGAAACACCATATATTTT
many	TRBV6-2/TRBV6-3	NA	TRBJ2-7	CASTGTRTGAYEQYF	TGTGCCAGCACCGGAACAAGGACGGGAGCCTACGAGCAGTACTTC
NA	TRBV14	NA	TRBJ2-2	CASSPRLWSGELFF	TGTGCCAGCAGCCCACGCCTGTGGAGCGGGGAGCTGTTTTTT
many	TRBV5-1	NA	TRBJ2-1	CASSGEIRVGNEQFF	TGCGCCAGCAGCGGAGAAATCAGGGTGGGCAATGAGCAGTTCTTC
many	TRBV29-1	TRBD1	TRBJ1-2	CSAQGEGYGYTF	TGCAGCGCCCAGGGGGAAGGCTATGGCTACACCTTC
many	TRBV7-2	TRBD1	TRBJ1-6	CATNDRGVYNSPLHF	TGTGCCACCAACGACAGGGGCGTCTATAATTCACCCCTCCACTTT
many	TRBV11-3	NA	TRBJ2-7	CASSSSFRGREQYF	TGTGCCAGCAGCTCATCCTTCCGGGGTCGGGAGCAGTACTTC
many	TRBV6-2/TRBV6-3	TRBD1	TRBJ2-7	CASSYSGTGIYEQYF	TGTGCCAGCAGTTACTCCGGGACAGGGATCTACGAGCAGTACTTC
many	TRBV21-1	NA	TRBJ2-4	CASTPTRGFDKNIQYF	TGTGCCAGCACCCCAACTCGGGGCTTTGACAAAAACATTCAGTACTTC
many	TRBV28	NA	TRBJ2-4	CASSSGALAKNIQYF	TGTGCCAGCAGCTCCGGGGCTCTAGCCAAAAACATTCAGTACTTC
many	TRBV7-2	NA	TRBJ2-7	CASSLPEDFTSSYEQYF	TGTGCCAGCAGCTTACCCGAGGACTTTACCAGCTCCTACGAGCAGTACTTC
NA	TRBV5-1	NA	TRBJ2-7	CASSLTEPYEQYF	TGCGCCAGCAGCTTGACGGAGCCCTACGAGCAGTACTTC
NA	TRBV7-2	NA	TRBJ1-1	CASSLAIGMNTEALF	TGTGCCAGCAGCTTAGCGATAGGGATGAACACTGAAGCTTTATTT
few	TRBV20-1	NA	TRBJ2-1	CSAGTSYNEQFF	TGCAGTGCTGGGACTTCCTACAATGAGCAGTTCTTC
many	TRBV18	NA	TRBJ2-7	CASSPGVGNEQYF	TGTGCCAGCTCACCTGGCGTTGGAAACGAGCAGTACTTC
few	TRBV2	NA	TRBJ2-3	CASTSVGSTDTQYF	TGTGCCAGCACTAGCGTCGGGAGCACAGATACGCAGTATTTT
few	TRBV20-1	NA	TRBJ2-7	CSARISSYEQYF	TGCAGTGCTAGGATATCTTCCTACGAGCAGTACTTC
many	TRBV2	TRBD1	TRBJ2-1	CASSENRGPNNEQFF	TGTGCCAGCAGTGAAAACAGGGGGCCTAACAATGAGCAGTTCTTC
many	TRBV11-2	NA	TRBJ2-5	CASSFGRGTQYF	TGTGCCAGCAGCTTTGGTCGGGGGACCCAGTACTTC
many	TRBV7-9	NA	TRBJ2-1	CASSLVRGGSYNEQFF	TGTGCCAGCAGCTTAGTGAGGGGGGGCTCCTACAATGAGCAGTTCTTC
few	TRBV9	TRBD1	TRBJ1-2	CASSPGGTGIGYTF	TGTGCCAGCAGCCCAGGGGGGACAGGGATTGGCTACACCTTC
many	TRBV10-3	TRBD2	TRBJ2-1	CAISLAGGPNEQFF	TGTGCCATCAGTTTAGCGGGAGGGCCGAATGAGCAGTTCTTC
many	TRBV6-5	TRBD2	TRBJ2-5	CASSSLGLAGGPSGETQYF	TGTGCCAGCAGTTCCTTAGGACTAGCGGGAGGGCCCTCCGGGGAGACCCAGTACTTC
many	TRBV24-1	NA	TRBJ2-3	CATSRRPTDTQYF	TGTGCCACCAGTCGCCGGCCGACAGATACGCAGTATTTT
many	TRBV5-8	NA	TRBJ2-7	CASTMPQEQYF	TGTGCCAGCACCATGCCCCAGGAGCAGTACTTC
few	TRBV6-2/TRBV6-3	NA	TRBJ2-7	CASSNTDEQYF	TGTGCCAGCAGCAATACTGACGAGCAGTACTTC
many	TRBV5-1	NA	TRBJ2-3	CASSLYSGDTQYF	TGCGCCAGCAGCTTGTACTCCGGAGATACGCAGTATTTT
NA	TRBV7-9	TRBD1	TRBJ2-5	CASSPSIQGMETQYF	TGTGCCAGCAGTCCGTCAATACAGGGGATGGAGACCCAGTACTTC
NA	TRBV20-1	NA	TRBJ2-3	CSARVSSGYTDTQYF	TGCAGTGCTAGAGTGAGTAGCGGCTACACAGATACGCAGTATTTT